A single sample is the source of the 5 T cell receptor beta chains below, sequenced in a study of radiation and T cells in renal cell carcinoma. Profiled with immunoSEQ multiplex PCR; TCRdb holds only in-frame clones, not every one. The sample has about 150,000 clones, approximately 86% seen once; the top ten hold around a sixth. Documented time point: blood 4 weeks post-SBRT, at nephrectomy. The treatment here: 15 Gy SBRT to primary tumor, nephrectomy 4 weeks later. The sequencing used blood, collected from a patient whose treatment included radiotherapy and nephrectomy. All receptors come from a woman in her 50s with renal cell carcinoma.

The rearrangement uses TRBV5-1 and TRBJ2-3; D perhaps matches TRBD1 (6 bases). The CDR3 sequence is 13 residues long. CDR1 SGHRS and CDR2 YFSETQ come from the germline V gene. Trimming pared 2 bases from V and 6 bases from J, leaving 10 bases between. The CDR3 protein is CASSFPGADTQYF. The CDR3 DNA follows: TGCGCCAGCAGCTTCCCAGGGGCGGATACGCAGTATTTT.

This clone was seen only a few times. The CDR3 DNA is TGCGCCAGCAGCAAGACAGTCTCCTACGAGCAGTACTTC. This gives the protein CASSKTVSYEQYF. The V and J genes are TRBV4-3 and TRBJ2-7; possible D gene TRBD1, 5 bases. Germline V CDR1 and CDR2: LGHNA, YSLEER. The V end was cut by 5 bases, the J end by 0 bases, with 8 bases between. The CDR3 has 13 residues.

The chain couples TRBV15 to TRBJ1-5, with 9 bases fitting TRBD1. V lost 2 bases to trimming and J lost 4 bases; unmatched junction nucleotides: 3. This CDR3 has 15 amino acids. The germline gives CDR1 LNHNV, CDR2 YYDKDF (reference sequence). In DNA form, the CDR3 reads TGTGCCACCAGCAGACGACAGGGGGGAAATCAGCCCCAGCATTTT. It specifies CATSRRQGGNQPQHF.

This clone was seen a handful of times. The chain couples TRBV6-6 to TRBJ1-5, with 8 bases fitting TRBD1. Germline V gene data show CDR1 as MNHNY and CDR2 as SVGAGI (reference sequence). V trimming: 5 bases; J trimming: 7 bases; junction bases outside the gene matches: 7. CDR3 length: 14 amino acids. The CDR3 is CASSMDREVQPQHF. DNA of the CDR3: TGTGCCAGCAGTATGGACAGGGAGGTCCAGCCCCAGCATTTT.

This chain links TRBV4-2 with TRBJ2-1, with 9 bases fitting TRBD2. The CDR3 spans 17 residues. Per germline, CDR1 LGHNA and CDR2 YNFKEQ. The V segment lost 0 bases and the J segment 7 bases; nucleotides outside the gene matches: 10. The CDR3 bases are TGTGCCAGCAGCCAAGATCTAGGTAGCGGGAGAAGGAATGAGCAGTTCTTC. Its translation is CASSQDLGSGRRNEQFF.